The 23 T cell receptor beta chains given below trace back to one sample, sequenced in a study of control samples from healthy donors and cancer patients. Profiled with immunoSEQ multiplex PCR; TCRdb holds only in-frame clones, not every one. Altogether a few hundred thousand clones are present, about nine tenths being singletons, with the ten largest covering roughly 6.4%. The specimen was PBMCs. The receptors were gathered from a man in his forties or fifties with head and neck cancer.

V gene TRBV27 combines with J gene TRBJ2-7; D unresolved. Germline assignment: CDR1 MNHEY and CDR2 SMNVEV (reference sequence). V gave up 4 bases and J gave up 4 bases, with 11 bases separating them. The CDR3 runs 13 residues. The CDR3 nucleotides read TGTGCCAGCAGTTGGATGGAAAATTACGAGCAGTACTTC. Encoded protein: CASSWMENYEQYF.

The chain links TRBV19 to TRBJ2-7; tentative D call: TRBD1 (6 bases). V was shortened by 6 bases and J by 5 bases, with 14 bases between the two germline ends. The CDR3 loop spans 13 amino acids. Germline CDR1 is LNHDA and CDR2 is SQIVND (reference sequence). The CDR3 is CASRYRVSDEQYF. The CDR3 region has the DNA TGTGCCAGTAGGTACAGGGTAAGCGACGAGCAGTACTTC.

The V call is TRBV9, the J call TRBJ2-3, with 14 bases aligning to TRBD2. There are 13 residues in the CDR3. Trimming took 7 bases from V and 5 from J; bases not matched to a gene: 0. CDR1 is SGDLS, CDR2 YYNGEE, per germline. The CDR3 sequence is CASGTSGRDTQYF. CDR3 nucleotides: TGTGCCAGCGGGACTAGCGGGAGAGATACGCAGTATTTT.

This clone was found a few times. The chain couples TRBV2 to TRBJ2-7; D not resolved. Germline V gene sequence: CDR1 SNHLY, CDR2 FYNNEI. The CDR3 has 12 residues. V shed 4 bases and J shed 0 bases, with 4 bases lying between them. CDR3 sequence reads: CASSGTSYEQYF. The CDR3 bases are TGTGCCAGCAGTGGAACCTCCTACGAGCAGTACTTC.

The V gene is TRBV2, the J gene TRBJ2-5; no definite D call. Germline CDR1 reads SNHLY; CDR2 reads FYNNEI. V lost 6 bases to trimming and J lost 2 bases, with 7 bases between them. The CDR3 consists of 12 residues. The CDR3 sequence is CASRRSQETQYF. Written as DNA, the CDR3 is TGTGCCAGCAGGAGGAGTCAAGAGACCCAGTACTTC.

The gene calls are TRBV7-2 and TRBJ2-5; D uncertain. The V end was cut by 3 bases, the J end by 0 bases, with 8 bases between. Per germline, CDR1 SGHTA and CDR2 FQGNSA. This CDR3 comprises 14 residues. CDR3: CASSLFGYQETQYF. In DNA, the CDR3 is TGTGCCAGCAGCTTGTTTGGGTACCAAGAGACCCAGTACTTC.

The genes are TRBV9 and TRBJ2-3; 8 nucleotides match TRBD1. Germline CDR1 and CDR2: SGDLS and YYNGEE. After removal of 3 bases from V and 4 bases from J, the junction contained 10 bases not matched to a gene. This CDR3 spans 16 amino acids. CDR3 amino acids: CASSANGQGRADTQYF. The CDR3 region has the DNA TGTGCCAGCAGCGCCAACGGACAGGGCAGGGCAGATACGCAGTATTTT.

The chain combines TRBV7-2 with TRBJ2-7; 8 bases fit TRBD2. The junction had 3 bases not matched to a gene; V was cut back by 0 bases and J by 2 bases. The CDR3 loop spans 15 amino acids. Germline lookup yields CDR1 SGHTA and CDR2 FQGNSA. The CDR3 reads CASSLAFSGTYEQYF. The CDR3 DNA reads TGTGCCAGCAGCTTAGCGTTTAGCGGGACCTACGAGCAGTACTTC.

V and J are TRBV10-1 and TRBJ2-5, with 9 bases matching TRBD1. The V gene end was trimmed by 2 bases and the J gene end by 4 bases; junction bases not matched to a gene: 14. CDR3 length equals 18 residues. Looked up from germline, CDR1 is WNHNN and CDR2 is SYGVQD (reference sequence). Here the CDR3 DNA reads TGCGCCAGCAGTGAGAGGGACAGGGCCCGAAATCAGGGAGAGACCCAGTACTTC. Translated, it gives CASSERDRARNQGETQYF.

V is TRBV27 and J is TRBJ2-5; TRBD2 is a possible D gene (7 bases). The V gene lost 2 bases and the J gene lost 2 bases, with 12 bases spanning the gap. The germline V gene has CDR1 MNHEY and CDR2 SMNVEV (reference sequence). The CDR3 has 15 amino acids. The DNA for the CDR3 is TGTGCCAGCAGTTTAGCCGGGGGGCTACAAGAGACCCAGTACTTC. Translated: CASSLAGGLQETQYF.

J is TRBJ1-2 and V is TRBV7-2; D unclear. From germline, CDR1 is SGHTA and CDR2 FQGNSA. The CDR3 totals 11 residues. V lost 4 bases, J lost 6 bases, and 6 bases lay in between. In nucleotides, the CDR3 is TGTGCCAGCAGCTCGATAAATGGCTACACCTTC. It yields the protein CASSSINGYTF.

The V gene is TRBV5-1, the J gene TRBJ1-1; D is perhaps TRBD1 (6 bases). CDR3 length: 17 amino acids. V lost 6 bases and J 0 bases, leaving 21 bases between the germline ends. The germline V gene has CDR1 SGHRS and CDR2 YFSETQ. The CDR3 here is CASNWGARYPLNTEAFF. The DNA for the CDR3 is TGCGCCAGCAACTGGGGGGCGCGGTATCCTTTGAACACTGAAGCTTTCTTT.

V and J are TRBV24-1 and TRBJ2-3; perhaps TRBD2 as D (5 bases). Trimming shortened V by 6 bases and J by 4 bases, and 13 bases separated the two germline ends. The CDR3 is 14 residues long. The germline V gene has CDR1 KGHDR and CDR2 SFDVKD. The CDR3 reads CATSHPGMADTQYF. Here the CDR3 DNA reads TGTGCCACCAGTCACCCGGGGATGGCAGATACGCAGTATTTT.

This sequence joins TRBV11-2 and TRBJ1-2, with D possibly TRBD1 on 5 matching bases. The ends were cut back, 10 bases at V and 4 bases at J, with 31 bases in the middle. The CDR3 length is 18 residues. The germline V gene has CDR1 SGHAT and CDR2 FQNNGV. The DNA for the CDR3 is TGTGCCACCTTCGACCCCCCTTCCGCTCAGGGTGAGACCTATGGCTACACCTTC. This sequence encodes CATFDPPSAQGETYGYTF.

The chain uses TRBV7-3 and TRBJ2-3; D is possibly TRBD1 (6 bases). The germline V gene has CDR1 SGHTA and CDR2 FQGTGA. The CDR3 has 15 amino acids. The V and J ends lost 0 bases and 2 bases respectively, with 9 bases between them. The CDR3 spells CASSLTGTITDTQYF. In DNA, the CDR3 is TGTGCCAGCAGCTTAACCGGGACAATCACAGATACGCAGTATTTT.

J is TRBJ1-5 and V is TRBV19, with D perhaps TRBD1 (5 bases). CDR3 length: 16 amino acids. Germline V gene sequence: CDR1 LNHDA, CDR2 SQIVND (reference sequence). V lost 9 bases and J 1 base, leaving 19 bases between the germline ends. CDR3 sequence reads: CASQISPGSSNQPQHF. In nucleotides, the CDR3 is TGTGCCAGCCAAATCAGTCCAGGGTCGAGCAATCAGCCCCAGCATTTT.

This chain uses TRBV5-1 with TRBJ2-5; a possible D gene is TRBD2 (6 bases). V shed 0 bases and J shed 5 bases, with 11 bases lying between them. Germline CDR1 reads SGHRS; CDR2 reads YFSETQ. This CDR3 comprises 14 residues. CDR3 coding DNA: TGCGCCAGCAGCTTGGAAGCAGGAGGGGAGACCCAGTACTTC. Its translation is CASSLEAGGETQYF.

This clone was seen only a few times. Relative to the germline gene, one junction end is altered; a read error may explain this. The chain couples TRBV27 to TRBJ1-2; possible D gene TRBD1, 6 bases. CDR3 length: 13 amino acids. Germline values: CDR1 MNHEY, CDR2 SMNVEV (reference sequence). CDR3 nucleotide sequence: TGTGCCAGCAGTTCTGACAGGAACTCTGGCTACACCTTC. Residues: CASSSDRNSGYTF.

The chain employs TRBV6-5 and TRBJ2-7, with a weak D call TRBD1 (6 bases). The CDR3 is 15 residues long. Germline lookup yields CDR1 MNHEY and CDR2 SVGAGI. Trimming left V 6 bases short and J 1 base short, with 16 bases between. This chain's CDR3 is CASRPTPTGSYEQYF. The CDR3, as DNA: TGTGCCAGCAGGCCGACGCCGACAGGTTCCTACGAGCAGTACTTC.

About this clone itself: Different DNA sequences within this sample yield the same CDR3. This rearrangement joins TRBV28 to TRBJ1-2, with 10 bases aligning to TRBD1. Germline V lookup: CDR1 MDHEN, CDR2 SYDVKM. The V segment lost 3 bases and the J segment 4 bases; nucleotides outside the gene matches: 5. The CDR3 runs to 15 residues. The CDR3 spells CASSLGGQGIYGYTF. As DNA, the CDR3 is TGTGCCAGCAGTTTGGGGGGACAGGGGATCTATGGCTACACCTTC.

The chain is built from TRBV5-1 and TRBJ2-1, with 7 bases fitting TRBD1. V gave up 2 bases and J gave up 8 bases; unmatched junction bases: 10. Germline V gene lookup returns CDR1 SGHRS and CDR2 YFSETQ. The CDR3 is 15 residues long. In DNA, the CDR3 is TGCGCCAGCAGCTTAACAGGGGCCTCAGAGCATGAGCAGTTCTTC. Encoded protein: CASSLTGASEHEQFF.

The J gene is TRBJ1-1, the V gene TRBV5-5, with D possibly matching TRBD1 (5 bases). Trimming shortened V by 9 bases and J by 1 base, and 22 bases separated the two germline ends. Germline V CDR1 and CDR2: SGHKS, YYEKEE (reference sequence). CDR3 length: 16 residues. As DNA, the CDR3 is TGTGCCAACGACACCGGGACGGTACCATCGAACACTGAAGCTTTCTTT. It codes for CANDTGTVPSNTEAFF.

V and J are TRBV6-6 and TRBJ2-1; 9 bases align to TRBD2. This CDR3 is 14 amino acids long. V lost 8 bases and J lost 8; bases outside the gene matches: 10. Germline V gives CDR1 MNHNY, CDR2 SVGAGI (reference sequence). The CDR3 spells CASRRGGGAHEQFF. CDR3 bases: TGTGCCAGCCGGAGGGGCGGGGGGGCCCATGAGCAGTTCTTC.